The present T cell receptor beta chain was sequenced within a study of cytomegalovirus exposure and HLA in healthy donors (dated 2017 in TCRdb). The study in broad terms: In an earlier analysis of around 540 of the donors, 250 to 350 Gb of sequence data and about 110 million unique TCR beta sequences from roughly 190 million T cells were reported. An early release that covered 640 HLA-typed donors contained 250 to 350 gigabases of sequencing data and around 80 million unique TCR sequences. The number of typed donors differed by locus: roughly 629-640 for A, B, C, DRB1 and DQB1; approximately 520 for DQA1; approximately 610 for DPA1; and some 450 for DPB1. Of the approximately 400 genotyped donors, about 84% fell in the genetic ancestry cluster associated with self-reported Caucasian donors. The study aimed to test whether signatures of past pathogen exposure could be identified by cataloging public T cell receptors. Among a few hundred genotyped donors of the cohort, an average of around 240,000 unique TCR beta nucleotide sequences were sequenced per donor, roughly 18% of them non-productive. The later analysis used no new phenotypic data to find candidate immune exposures, relying instead on TCR beta sequences and their occurrence across donors. Donor age, sex, ethnicity and CMV serostatus were compiled together with the repertoire data. In a later analysis, previously published TCR beta repertoires from roughly 710 donors were re-analyzed and high-resolution HLA genotyping was added so that TCR occurrence patterns could be studied. HLA typing covered class I and class II loci at four-digit resolution. Genome-wide SNP genotypes for about 60% of the 666 donors were used in a later genetic analysis, which treated that subset as a discovery cohort. A separate validation cohort of some 130 different subjects was used in addition to the roughly 640-subject first cohort. Every repertoire in the discovery cohort had been generated on one and the same sequencing platform. The T cell repertoires of 550 to 850 subjects were profiled by immunosequencing and related to cytomegalovirus serostatus. Four or five DR-DQ haplotypes were treated as single units for association and clustering because of strong linkage in the cohort. In an earlier analysis of 587 of the donors, high-throughput TCR beta sequencing was used to judge whether each TCR beta V gene segment behaved as functional or pseudogenic. To predict cytomegalovirus infection status, the study brought together high-throughput TCR immunosequencing, statistical association of individual TCRs with disease status, and machine learning.

Study-wide conclusions, independent of this receptor: In a later analysis, several top co-occurrence clusters were reported to appear linked to parvovirus B19, influenza, CMV and Epstein-Barr virus. Linkage disequilibrium might explain the correlated functional status among segregating V segments, but an unknown experimental factor could not be excluded. Immune exposure information for the cohort was limited to CMV serostatus. When HLA alleles, especially DR and DQ, strongly co-occurred, TCR associations were difficult to assign to individual alleles. A later genetic analysis associated a missense DCLRE1C variant with V-gene and J-gene trimming of TCR beta chains, and an independent cohort replicated the association. A later analysis found that TCR association rates varied across HLA loci, with DRB1 alleles showing the most associated TCRs and HLA-C alleles the fewest. Three of the identified cytomegalovirus-associated TCR beta chains were confirmed in vitro to be specific for cytomegalovirus antigens. According to the authors, the approach could potentially be generalized to other disease states and immunological phenotypes. Sequencing depth was assumed to be roughly uniform across donors in the presence/absence analyses, though that assumption may not hold. Because counts were too low, about 17 rarely observed V segments, including chromosome 9 orphons, were excluded from the earlier analysis of 587 of the donors. The 87-base-pair reads could not distinguish some IMGT-functional V segments, including TRBV6-2 and TRBV6-3, so those segments were excluded. According to a later genetic analysis, donors in an Asian-associated ancestry cluster had fewer N-insertions in productive TCRs than the approximately 700-donor mean. In this cohort, only TCR beta chains were sequenced, and detectable features were limited by the absence of alpha or paired-chain data. A later analysis associated 16,951 TCR beta sequences with specific HLA alleles at a false discovery rate of 0.05. The classifier was reported to diagnose cytomegalovirus status with high specificity and sensitivity in both the original cohort and the validation cohort. Compared with equally common non-associated chains, HLA-associated TCR beta chains in a later analysis were more clonally expanded and had lower generation probabilities. Broadly in line with IMGT annotations, most TCR beta V segments showed up in productive rearrangements about 87% or about 30% of the time in an earlier analysis of around 600 of the donors. Because HLA typing was missing for some donors at each locus, association tests included only the typed subset. While some public TCRs were present in many individuals, most TCR sequences turned up only very rarely across donors. A further reported finding was that TCR beta sequences accurately predicted the HLA-A and HLA-B alleles for most subjects in the first cohort. Most CMV-associated TCR beta chains appeared to be HLA-restricted in a later analysis, and the HLA associations seemed to be driven largely by CMV exposure. In the study, around 150 TCR beta chains were listed as associated with cytomegalovirus. A cluster of highly shared sequence variants was judged likely to represent a technical artifact of the sequencing pipeline.

The cohort consisted of hundreds of healthy bone marrow donors. All cohort members were sampled while nominally healthy, although unrecorded immune exposures were likely present. The donor was CMV seropositive and belonged to the group of 250 to 350 seropositive cohort members. A peripheral blood sample was collected from each donor, and TCR beta sequencing was performed on peripheral blood mononuclear cells. The Qiagen DNeasy Blood Extraction Kit was used to extract genomic DNA from the blood cell samples. Library preparation employed the immunoSEQ multiplex PCR assay. For the multiplex PCR, a mixture combining 60 forward primers for TCR Vbeta segments and 13 reverse primers for TCR Jbeta segments was used. The CDR3 region of rearranged TCR beta genes was amplified from genomic DNA with a multiplex PCR assay. Amplified TCR beta libraries were sequenced as 87-base-pair reads on the Illumina HiSeq System. As for the original processing: Across the 670 or so repertoires, a later analysis counted tens of millions of unique TCR beta chains, roughly 11 million of which were shared by at least two donors. To remove PCR and sequencing errors, raw reads were error-corrected and collapsed into unique sequences using a nearest-neighbor algorithm that merged closely related sequences. To assign V, D and J gene segments, CDR3 sequences were aligned to IMGT reference sequences. For a sequence to be retained, at least a six-nucleotide match to both a V gene segment and a J gene segment was required. Rearrangements were called productive when the CDR3 lacked stop codons and stayed in frame with V and J; all others were non-productive. Following IMGT convention, CDR3 was defined as the stretch from the second conserved V-encoded cysteine up to the conserved J-encoded phenylalanine. In an earlier analysis of more than 550 of the donors, sequences lacking an unambiguous match to a single V gene segment were excluded. An earlier analysis of 587 of the donors classified V segments as functional when productive rearrangements were above 56.7% and as segregating when the standard deviation between donors was above 5%. A statistical classification framework was developed to diagnose cytomegalovirus status using the catalog of TCR beta chain sequences. V and J gene assignment, in a later analysis, came from comparing TCR nucleotide sequences with IMGT/GENE-DB human TR gene sequences. The TCRdist pipeline was used in a later analysis to assign CDR3 sequences and most-parsimonious VDJ recombination scenarios. In a later analysis, each TCR beta chain was defined by its CDR3 amino acid sequence together with its V-gene family, and reads without a unique V-gene family were excluded. In a later analysis, several hundred highly shared, low-generation-probability nucleotide sequences were removed to address suspected cross-contamination and a sequencing artifact. For each public chain, a later analysis derived a clonal expansion index from normalized ranks of inferred template counts within each repertoire. In a later analysis, generation probabilities were computed using a VDJ recombination model fitted to out-of-frame rearrangements, and the results were checked against IGoR. Hypergeometric tests were used in a later analysis to score TCR-TCR, TCR-HLA and TCR-CMV co-occurrence, with a repertoire-size bias correction applied to the TCR pairs. False discovery rates were estimated in a later analysis by permuting HLA or CMV assignments 20 times. In a later analysis, co-occurring TCRs were grouped using DBSCAN, and TCRdist sequence similarity was added for clustering within HLA-allele-positive subsets. Co-occurrence clustering excluded repertoires with fewer than 30,000 or more than 120,000 public chains, plus five with anomalous nucleotide sharing. TCRdb stores this immuneACCESS table with in-frame sequences only. Part of the clones is absent; in the studies checked, under half of the shortfall reflects unresolved V genes, and no reason is known for the rest. V and J calls and clone size come straight from that table; D and trimming were deduced from the DNA. Recorded for this sample are about 110,000 clones; over 60% of them occurred a single time. In total, the top ten clones hold roughly 13% of the sample.

CDR1 and CDR2 were assigned from the germline V gene as MGHRA and YSYEKL. V lost 1 base and J lost 8 bases, and the count of bases not matched to a germline gene is 6. Reading from cysteine to phenylalanine, the CDR3 counts 16 amino acids. Solely the CDR3 DNA is kept, with 48 bases framed from the first base. On this clone: There is no known antigen for this receptor. No per-base quality is available; no much larger clone lies one base away.

The chain is made from TRBV4-1 and TRBJ2-1; 12 bases in between match TRBD1. Sequencing used PBMCs. This receptor was taken from a man aged 25-45 years in good health and CMV-seropositive. The encoded CDR3 is CASSQVWDRGRDEQFF. The DNA sequence is TGCGCCAGCAGCCAAGTGTGGGACAGGGGGCGCGATGAGCAGTTCTTC.